A single T cell receptor (beta chain) is shown here with its context. These data are taken from a study of T cell changes during pregnancy in multiple sclerosis. Deletions cut 5 bases from V and 2 bases from J, with 9 bases between. CDR3 length equals 13 residues. The V gene's germline CDR1 is SGHTA and CDR2 FQGNSA. TCRdb's copy holds only in-frame clones and misses some; the assay was immunoSEQ multiplex PCR. This sample has 25,000 or so clones; 80% to 90% occur once, and the top ten carry roughly 0.99%. Sample: CD4+ T cells from peripheral blood mononuclear cells, taken in the first trimester of pregnancy. The receptor was isolated from a female donor in good health, enrolled as a control in a pregnancy study. This chain connects TRBV7-2 to TRBJ2-5; possible D gene TRBD2, 5 bases. CDR3: CASSPDYQETQYF. The CDR3 DNA reads as TGTGCCAGCAGCCCCGACTATCAAGAGACCCAGTACTTC.